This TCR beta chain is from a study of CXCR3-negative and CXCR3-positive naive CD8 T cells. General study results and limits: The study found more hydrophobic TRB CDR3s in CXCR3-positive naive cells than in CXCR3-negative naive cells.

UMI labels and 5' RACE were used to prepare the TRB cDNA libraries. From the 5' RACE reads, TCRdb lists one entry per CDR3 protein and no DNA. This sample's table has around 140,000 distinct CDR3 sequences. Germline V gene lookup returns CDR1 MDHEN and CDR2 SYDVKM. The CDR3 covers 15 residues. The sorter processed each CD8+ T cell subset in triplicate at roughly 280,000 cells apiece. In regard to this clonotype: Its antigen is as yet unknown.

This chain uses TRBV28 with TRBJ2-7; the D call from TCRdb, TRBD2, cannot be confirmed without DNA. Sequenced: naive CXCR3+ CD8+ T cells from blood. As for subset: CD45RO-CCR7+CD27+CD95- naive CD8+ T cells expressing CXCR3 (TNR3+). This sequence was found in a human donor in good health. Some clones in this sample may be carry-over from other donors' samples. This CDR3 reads CASTLGPGRSYEQYF. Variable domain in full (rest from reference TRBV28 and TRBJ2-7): DVKVTQSSRYLVKRTGEKVFLECVQDMDHENMFWYRQDPGLGLRLIYFSYDVKMKEKGDIPEGYSVSREKKERFSLILESASTNQTSMYLCASTLGPGRSYEQYFGPGTRLTVT.